A selection of T cell receptor beta chains follows, all from one sample in a study of response to subunit inactivated influenza vaccine. One entry per CDR3 protein, called by TCRdb with MiXCR from the RT-PCR reads. This table holds some 570,000 distinct CDR3 sequences, about 11% found once. These data also formed part of another study, on T cells expressing NK-cell markers.

The sample here was PBMCs from blood, taken on the day of vaccination. These receptors originate from a man over 45 who received an inactivated influenza vaccine. Both conserved end residues are part of each CDR3. The order of the fields is J gene, V gene, clone size, D gene, CDR3 protein, CDR3 DNA. D genes are given only for firm matches. Some rows mark clone size as missing; the rest say once, few, many or name a class of expanded clone.

TRBJ2-5,TRBV3-1,-,TRBD1,CASSPGTGRYETQYF,TGTGCCAGCAGCCCGGGGACAGGGCGGTATGAGACCCAGTACTTC
TRBJ2-3,TRBV12-3/TRBV12-4,few,TRBD2,CASRRLAGGLSDTQYF,TGTGCCAGCAGGAGACTAGCGGGGGGGCTCTCAGATACGCAGTATTTT
TRBJ1-1,TRBV4-1,-,TRBD1,CASNHPGQRNTEAFF,TGCGCCAGCAACCATCCGGGACAGAGGAACACTGAAGCTTTCTTT
TRBJ2-1,TRBV12-3/TRBV12-4,many,-,CAAAQGYNEQFF,TGTGCCGCAGCACAGGGTTACAATGAGCAGTTCTTC
TRBJ1-6,TRBV6-1,-,TRBD1,CASHQDRVNSPLHF,TGTGCCAGCCACCAGGACAGGGTTAATTCACCCCTCCACTTT
TRBJ1-3,TRBV7-2,-,TRBD1,CASSFTGTGGGNTIYF,TGTGCCAGCAGCTTCACCGGGACAGGCGGTGGAAACACCATATATTTT
TRBJ2-2,TRBV20-1,-,TRBD1,CSAAPGQGPPNTGELFF,TGCAGTGCCGCACCGGGACAGGGTCCACCGAACACCGGGGAGCTGTTTTTT
TRBJ2-5,TRBV18,-,TRBD2,CASSPRLATQETQYF,TGTGCCAGCTCACCGAGACTAGCGACCCAAGAGACCCAGTACTTC
TRBJ2-7,TRBV2,-,-,CASSAVEGMSYEQYF,TGTGCCAGCAGTGCGGTTGAGGGAATGAGTTACGAGCAGTACTTC
TRBJ2-1,TRBV11-3,few,TRBD1,CASSKGQGSYNEQFF,TGTGCCAGCAGCAAAGGACAGGGATCCTACAATGAGCAGTTCTTC
TRBJ1-2,TRBV12-3/TRBV12-4,-,-,CASSLAQKNAYGYTF,TGTGCCAGCAGTTTAGCGCAGAAAAACGCTTATGGCTACACCTTC
TRBJ2-3,TRBV5-1,few,-,CASSLDPSPDTDTQYF,TGCGCCAGCAGCTTGGATCCTAGTCCTGACACAGATACGCAGTATTTT
TRBJ2-2,TRBV6-2/TRBV6-3,few,-,CASRQITGELFF,TGTGCCAGCCGACAGATCACCGGGGAGCTGTTTTTT
TRBJ2-1,TRBV7-7,many,-,CASSLDGGSEQFF,TGTGCCAGCAGCTTAGATGGTGGCAGTGAGCAGTTCTTC
TRBJ2-7,TRBV20-1,many,-,CSASLTGRASYEQYF,TGCAGTGCTAGTTTGACAGGGAGGGCCTCCTACGAGCAGTACTTC
TRBJ2-3,TRBV2,-,TRBD2,CASSTPKAGGRTDTQYF,TGTGCCAGCAGTACCCCTAAAGCGGGGGGCCGCACAGATACGCAGTATTTT
TRBJ2-3,TRBV7-9,many,-,CASSLIRNTDTQYF,TGTGCCAGCAGCTTAATACGGAACACAGATACGCAGTATTTT
TRBJ1-1,TRBV15,-,TRBD1,CATSKSGQMNTEAFF,TGTGCCACCAGCAAATCGGGACAGATGAACACTGAAGCTTTCTTT
TRBJ2-7,TRBV29-1,few,TRBD1,CSVDAGGDEQYF,TGCAGCGTTGACGCAGGGGGCGACGAGCAGTACTTC
TRBJ1-5,TRBV7-8,-,-,CASNPATGPQPQHF,TGTGCCAGCAACCCTGCGACAGGACCTCAGCCCCAGCATTTT
TRBJ1-1,TRBV2,many,-,CASSDEINTEAFF,TGTGCCAGCAGTGATGAGATCAACACTGAAGCTTTCTTT
TRBJ2-5,TRBV19,few,TRBD2,CASTTTSGVVETQYF,TGTGCCAGTACCACGACTAGCGGAGTCGTGGAGACCCAGTACTTC